These 18 T cell receptor beta chains were all obtained from the same sample, sequenced in a study of T cells after yellow fever vaccination. Using its own MiXCR run on the 5' RACE reads, TCRdb lists one record per CDR3 protein. The sample consists of approximately 510,000 distinct CDR3 sequences, about a fifth of them appearing once. The source was PBMCs, collected less than 25 days after the first yellow fever vaccination. Receptors were obtained from a man aged 18 to 29 who received the YFV17D yellow fever vaccine.

The chain employs TRBV19 and TRBJ2-1; 11 nucleotides align to TRBD2. This CDR3 spans 15 amino acids. Germline V gene sequence: CDR1 LNHDA, CDR2 SQIVND (reference sequence). Trimming cost V 1 base and J 5 bases; bases outside gene matches: 1. CDR3 loop: CASSIVGLADNEQFF. Written as DNA, the CDR3 is TGTGCCAGTAGTATAGTGGGACTAGCGGACAATGAGCAGTTCTTC.

The rearrangement uses TRBV19 and TRBJ2-1; D is unresolved. The CDR3 has 15 residues. Looked up from germline, CDR1 is LNHDA and CDR2 is SQIVND (reference sequence). V gave up 9 bases and J gave up 7 bases, with 22 bases separating them. In DNA form, the CDR3 reads TGTGCCAGCCTTGGAGTCACAGCTCCAGCTAATGAGCAGTTCTTC. Protein: CASLGVTAPANEQFF.

The rearrangement joins TRBV6-2 or TRBV6-3 to TRBJ2-1; 7 bases agree with TRBD1. The CDR3 runs 15 residues. J was trimmed by 0 bases and V by 5 bases; bases with no gene match: 4. CDR1 is MNHEY, CDR2 SVGEGT, per germline. CDR3 DNA: TGTGCCAGCAGTCTCAGACAGGGCTCCTACAATGAGCAGTTCTTC. Translation: CASSLRQGSYNEQFF.

This clonotype was detected a few times. The chain employs TRBV6-1 and TRBJ2-7, with a tentative D call TRBD1 (7 bases). The length of the CDR3 is 13 residues. CDR1 is MNHNS and CDR2 is SASEGT in the germline V gene. Trimming took 8 bases from V and 5 from J, leaving 16 bases between them. CDR3 bases: TGTGCCAGCGGGGAGGACAGGTCAGACGAGCAGTACTTC. Translating it yields CASGEDRSDEQYF.

V usage is TRBV27 and J usage is TRBJ2-1; D is unclear. Per the germline V gene, CDR1 is MNHEY and CDR2 is SMNVEV (reference sequence). CDR3 length: 13 residues. Deletions cut 8 bases from V and 6 bases from J, with 14 bases between. In DNA form, the CDR3 reads TGTGCCAGCCGACAAGAAAGTCCCAATGAGCAGTTCTTC. This translates into CASRQESPNEQFF.

The chain is built from TRBV20-1 and TRBJ2-2; the D gene is possibly TRBD2 (6 bases). Germline values: CDR1 DFQATT, CDR2 SNEGSKA (reference sequence). This CDR3 has 13 amino acids. V was trimmed by 2 bases and J by 7 bases, leaving 11 bases between them. The CDR3 DNA reads as TGCAGTGCTAGATCGGGGGTTGGCGGGGAGCTGTTTTTT. Protein sequence: CSARSGVGGELFF.

There are many counts of this clonotype. The rearrangement links TRBV9 to TRBJ1-6, with unresolved D. From germline, CDR1 is SGDLS and CDR2 YYNGEE. Trimming cost V 0 bases and J 12 bases, with 7 bases left between them. CDR3 length: 12 amino acids. CDR3 sequence reads: CASSVEGEPLHF. CDR3 nucleotide sequence: TGTGCCAGCAGCGTAGAAGGCGAACCCCTCCACTTT.

The chain employs TRBV7-8 and TRBJ2-2; TRBD1 is a possible D gene (6 bases). CDR1 SGHVS and CDR2 FQNEAQ come from the germline V gene. The CDR3 is made up of 17 amino acids. The germline V and J ends were trimmed by 1 base and 5 bases, with 17 bases remaining between them. CDR3 amino acids: CASSLDRAPFSTGELFF. The CDR3 nucleotides are TGTGCCAGCAGCTTAGACAGGGCGCCTTTCTCAACCGGGGAGCTGTTTTTT.

V is TRBV24-1 and J is TRBJ1-2; D gene ambiguous. CDR3 length: 13 residues. V lost 2 bases to trimming and J lost 7 bases, with 10 bases between them. Germline V CDR1 and CDR2: KGHDR, SFDVKD. CDR3 sequence (DNA): TGTGCCACCAGTGATTCCCCCGGGAGTGGCTACACCTTC. Encoded protein: CATSDSPGSGYTF.

This clonotype was seen many times. This rearrangement joins TRBV7-9 to TRBJ2-3; D ambiguous. The CDR3 is 13 residues long. The germline V gene has CDR1 SEHNR and CDR2 FQNEAQ (reference sequence). V was cut by 2 bases and J by 3 bases, with 6 bases left in between. CDR3: CASSLLGTDTQYF. The CDR3 DNA sequence: TGTGCCAGCAGCTTACTAGGTACAGATACGCAGTATTTT.

This chain joins TRBV30 and TRBJ2-1; D is ambiguous. The CDR3 contains 13 residues. The V end was cut by 1 base, the J end by 0 bases, with 4 bases between. Germline CDR1 GTSNPN, CDR2 SVGIG (reference sequence). CDR3 coding DNA: TGTGCCTGGAGTGCCAGCTCCTACAATGAGCAGTTCTTC. This gives the protein CAWSASSYNEQFF.

There are a few counts of this clonotype. J is TRBJ1-5 and V is TRBV9, with 7 bases lining up with TRBD1. The germline V gene has CDR1 SGDLS and CDR2 YYNGEE. CDR3 length equals 14 residues. After removal of 0 bases from V and 10 bases from J, the junction contained 7 bases not matched to a gene. The CDR3 sequence is CASSVGGQASPQHF. The CDR3 DNA reads as TGTGCCAGCAGCGTAGGCGGACAGGCCAGCCCCCAGCATTTT.

This clonotype was seen a few times. The V gene is TRBV7-9, the J gene TRBJ2-2, with D perhaps matching TRBD2 (7 bases). The length of the CDR3 is 16 residues. The germline gives CDR1 SEHNR, CDR2 FQNEAQ (reference sequence). V gave up 2 bases and J gave up 7 bases, with 17 bases separating them. This CDR3 reads CASSLFGGPRSGELFF. CDR3 DNA sequence: TGTGCCAGCAGCTTATTCGGGGGGCCTAGAAGCGGGGAGCTGTTTTTT.

The chain is built from TRBV3-1 and TRBJ2-1; TRBD2 agrees at 8 bases. CDR3 length: 17 residues. V dropped 1 base and J dropped 6; count of bases not matched to a gene: 11. Looked up from germline, CDR1 is LGHDT and CDR2 is YNNKEL (reference sequence). The CDR3 is CASSQVGGSGGVNEQFF. CDR3 bases: TGTGCCAGCAGCCAAGTGGGTGGAAGCGGGGGCGTCAATGAGCAGTTCTTC.

The chain has TRBV30 and TRBJ2-7; no definite D call. The CDR3 has 11 amino acids. Per the germline V gene, CDR1 is GTSNPN and CDR2 is SVGIG (reference sequence). Trimming took off 2 bases at V and 3 bases at J, with 5 bases between the two ends. The CDR3, as DNA: TGTGCCTGGAGTAGAGGCTACGAGCAGTACTTC. Encoded protein: CAWSRGYEQYF.

V and J are TRBV20-1 and TRBJ2-7; D uncertain. The CDR3 runs 12 residues. The V end lost 0 bases, the J end lost 3 bases, and 6 bases lay between the germline ends. Germline V gene sequence: CDR1 DFQATT, CDR2 SNEGSKA (reference sequence). This CDR3 is CSARDRYYEQYV. The CDR3 bases are TGCAGTGCTAGAGACCGATACTACGAGCAGTACGTC.

This clonotype was counted at least ten times. The chain combines TRBV6-5 with TRBJ1-2, with TRBD1 as a possible D gene (5 bases). CDR3 length: 12 residues. Germline CDR1 MNHEY, CDR2 SVGAGI. Trimming left V 8 bases short and J 7 bases short, with 14 bases between. In DNA, the CDR3 is TGTGCCAGCTACGGACAACCGGGTGGCTACACCTTC. This sequence encodes CASYGQPGGYTF.

This clonotype has more than one count but fewer than ten. The rearrangement joins TRBV29-1 to TRBJ1-2; no definite D call. The CDR3 has 11 residues. Germline values: CDR1 SQVTM, CDR2 ANQGSEA. Trimming left V 7 bases short and J 2 bases short, with 8 bases between. This chain's CDR3 is CSESDNYGYTF. As DNA, the CDR3 is TGCAGCGAGTCGGACAACTATGGCTACACCTTC.